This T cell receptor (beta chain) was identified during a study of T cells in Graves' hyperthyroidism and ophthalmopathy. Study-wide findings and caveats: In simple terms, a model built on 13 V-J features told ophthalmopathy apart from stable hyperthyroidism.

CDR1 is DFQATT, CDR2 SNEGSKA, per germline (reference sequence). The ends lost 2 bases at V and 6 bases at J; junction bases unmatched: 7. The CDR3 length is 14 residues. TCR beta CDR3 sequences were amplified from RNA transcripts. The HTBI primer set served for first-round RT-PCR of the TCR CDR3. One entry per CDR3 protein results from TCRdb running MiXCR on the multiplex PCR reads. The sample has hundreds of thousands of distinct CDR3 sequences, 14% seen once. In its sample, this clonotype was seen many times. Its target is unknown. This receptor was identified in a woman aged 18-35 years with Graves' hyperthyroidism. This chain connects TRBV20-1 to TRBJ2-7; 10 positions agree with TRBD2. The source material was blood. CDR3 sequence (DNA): TGCAGTGCTAGACTAGCGGGAGACCGCGGCGAGCAGTACTTC. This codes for CSARLAGDRGEQYF.